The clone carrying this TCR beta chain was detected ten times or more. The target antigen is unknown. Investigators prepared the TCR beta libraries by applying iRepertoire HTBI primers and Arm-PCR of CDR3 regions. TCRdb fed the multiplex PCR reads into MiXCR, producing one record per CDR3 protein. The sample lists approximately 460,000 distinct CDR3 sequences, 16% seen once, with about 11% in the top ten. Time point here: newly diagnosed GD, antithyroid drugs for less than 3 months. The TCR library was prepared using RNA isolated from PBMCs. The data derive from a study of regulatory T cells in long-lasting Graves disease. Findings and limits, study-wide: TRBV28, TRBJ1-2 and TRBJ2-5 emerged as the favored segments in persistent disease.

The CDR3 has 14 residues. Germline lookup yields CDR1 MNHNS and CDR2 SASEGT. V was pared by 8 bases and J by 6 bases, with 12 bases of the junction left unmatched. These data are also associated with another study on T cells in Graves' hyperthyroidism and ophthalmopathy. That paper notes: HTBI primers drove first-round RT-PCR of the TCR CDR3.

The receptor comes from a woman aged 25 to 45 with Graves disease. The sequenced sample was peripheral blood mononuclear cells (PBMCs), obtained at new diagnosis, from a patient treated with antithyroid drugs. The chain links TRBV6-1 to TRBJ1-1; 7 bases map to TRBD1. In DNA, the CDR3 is TGTGCCAGCGTTCAAAGCGGGGGACAGCCTGAAGCTTTCTTT. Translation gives CASVQSGGQPEAFF.